The rows below give T cell receptor beta chains drawn from one sample of a study of human T cells and chemical hapten exposure. MiXCR, applied by TCRdb to the 5' RACE reads, yields one record per CDR3 protein. The profile shows more than 140,000 distinct CDR3 sequences, about 4% of them singletons. The origin of the receptors is a female donor in good health. The CDR3 runs from the conserved cysteine through the conserved F or W. A D gene is named only where the DNA matches it firmly. Clone sizes are given selectively: once, few, many, or a class where the clone is expanded.

clone size: many
D gene: NA
V gene: TRBV29-1
J gene: TRBJ2-1
CDR3 protein: CSVVDPSGYNEQFF
CDR3 DNA: TGCAGCGTTGTAGATCCCTCGGGTTACAATGAGCAGTTCTTC

clone size: many
D gene: NA
V gene: TRBV27
J gene: TRBJ1-2
CDR3 protein: CASSLRQGGFSNYGYTF
CDR3 DNA: TGTGCCAGCAGTTTAAGGCAGGGAGGGTTTTCTAACTATGGCTACACCTTC

clone size: many
D gene: TRBD1
V gene: TRBV5-1
J gene: TRBJ2-2
CDR3 protein: CASSLAPGQKNTGELFF
CDR3 DNA: TGCGCCAGCAGCTTGGCTCCGGGACAGAAGAACACCGGGGAGCTGTTTTTT

clone size: many
D gene: TRBD2
V gene: TRBV7-9
J gene: TRBJ2-3
CDR3 protein: CASSPRPAGSTDTQYF
CDR3 DNA: TGTGCCAGCAGCCCCCGGCCAGCGGGGAGCACAGATACGCAGTATTTT

clone size: many
D gene: NA
V gene: TRBV7-8
J gene: TRBJ1-5
CDR3 protein: CASSLSRRGYQPQHF
CDR3 DNA: TGTGCCAGCAGCTTAAGTCGCAGGGGCTATCAGCCCCAGCATTTT

clone size: NA
D gene: NA
V gene: TRBV20-1
J gene: TRBJ2-5
CDR3 protein: CSAYKCQETQYF
CDR3 DNA: NA

clone size: many
D gene: TRBD1
V gene: TRBV5-4
J gene: TRBJ1-1
CDR3 protein: CASSPLDRGGTEAFF
CDR3 DNA: TGTGCCAGCAGCCCCCTGGACAGGGGAGGGACTGAAGCTTTCTTT

clone size: many
D gene: NA
V gene: TRBV5-1
J gene: TRBJ1-1
CDR3 protein: CASSLGGGENTEAFF
CDR3 DNA: TGCGCCAGCAGCTTGGGAGGGGGAGAGAACACTGAAGCTTTCTTT

clone size: NA
D gene: NA
V gene: TRBV5-4
J gene: TRBJ1-3
CDR3 protein: CASSLEVAGVGNTIYF
CDR3 DNA: TGTGCCAGCAGCTTGGAAGTGGCAGGCGTTGGAAACACCATATATTTT

clone size: many
D gene: TRBD1
V gene: TRBV27
J gene: TRBJ2-2
CDR3 protein: CASSLFQGANTGELFF
CDR3 DNA: TGTGCCAGCAGTTTATTTCAGGGGGCGAACACCGGGGAGCTGTTTTTT

clone size: many
D gene: NA
V gene: TRBV6-5
J gene: TRBJ2-3
CDR3 protein: CASSRGLTYTQYF
CDR3 DNA: TGTGCCAGCAGCCGGGGCCTTACCTATACGCAGTATTTT

clone size: many
D gene: NA
V gene: TRBV5-5
J gene: TRBJ1-5
CDR3 protein: CASSLDLVRQPQHF
CDR3 DNA: TGTGCCAGCAGCTTGGACCTCGTGCGTCAGCCCCAGCATTTT

clone size: many
D gene: NA
V gene: TRBV20-1
J gene: TRBJ2-3
CDR3 protein: CSATPRPDTQYF
CDR3 DNA: TGCAGTGCCACGCCCCGCCCAGATACGCAGTATTTT

clone size: many
D gene: NA
V gene: TRBV5-1
J gene: TRBJ1-1
CDR3 protein: CASSLEQGNTEAFF
CDR3 DNA: TGCGCCAGCAGCTTGGAACAGGGTAACACTGAAGCTTTCTTT

clone size: many
D gene: TRBD1
V gene: TRBV28
J gene: TRBJ2-5
CDR3 protein: CASSSAGDRVSETQYF
CDR3 DNA: TGTGCCAGCAGTTCCGCCGGGGACAGGGTGTCCGAGACCCAGTACTTC

clone size: many
D gene: NA
V gene: TRBV28
J gene: TRBJ2-7
CDR3 protein: CASSYQVGNAVGEQYF
CDR3 DNA: TGTGCCAGCAGTTATCAAGTCGGGAACGCGGTGGGGGAGCAGTACTTC

clone size: many
D gene: TRBD2
V gene: TRBV7-6
J gene: TRBJ2-3
CDR3 protein: CASSRVAASGGTDTQYF
CDR3 DNA: TGTGCCAGCAGCCGCGTAGCGGCTAGCGGGGGTACAGATACGCAGTATTTT

clone size: few
D gene: NA
V gene: TRBV7-9
J gene: TRBJ2-1
CDR3 protein: CASSSLTSGDIEQFF
CDR3 DNA: TGTGCCAGCAGCTCCTTGACATCGGGGGATATTGAGCAGTTCTTC

clone size: many
D gene: TRBD1
V gene: TRBV14
J gene: TRBJ1-1
CDR3 protein: CASSHRPFTSDRANTEAFF
CDR3 DNA: TGTGCCAGCAGCCATCGTCCATTCACCTCGGACAGGGCGAACACTGAAGCTTTCTTT

clone size: many
D gene: NA
V gene: TRBV12-3/TRBV12-4
J gene: TRBJ2-7
CDR3 protein: CASSLGGSTSLSYEQYF
CDR3 DNA: TGTGCCAGCAGTTTGGGTGGGTCTACAAGTCTCTCCTACGAGCAGTACTTC

clone size: few
D gene: TRBD1
V gene: TRBV20-1
J gene: TRBJ1-1
CDR3 protein: CSAGSWAGGNTEAFF
CDR3 DNA: TGCAGTGCGGGATCCTGGGCAGGGGGCAACACTGAAGCTTTCTTT

clone size: many
D gene: TRBD2
V gene: TRBV6-2/TRBV6-3
J gene: TRBJ2-3
CDR3 protein: CASSQLAGGTDTQYF
CDR3 DNA: TGTGCCAGCAGTCAACTAGCGGGGGGCACAGATACGCAGTATTTT

clone size: many
D gene: NA
V gene: TRBV29-1
J gene: TRBJ2-3
CDR3 protein: CSVGTAVPLSSYF
CDR3 DNA: TGCAGCGTTGGGACCGCCGTTCCGCTTTCATCGTATTTT

clone size: many
D gene: TRBD2
V gene: TRBV7-6
J gene: TRBJ2-5
CDR3 protein: CASSLVAGTQETQYF
CDR3 DNA: TGTGCCAGCAGCTTAGTAGCGGGGACCCAAGAGACCCAGTACTTC

clone size: many
D gene: NA
V gene: TRBV7-2
J gene: TRBJ2-7
CDR3 protein: CASSSRTDQYPRYEQYF
CDR3 DNA: TGTGCCAGCAGCTCCCGGACGGACCAATATCCACGTTACGAGCAGTACTTC

clone size: many
D gene: NA
V gene: TRBV20-1
J gene: TRBJ2-5
CDR3 protein: CSARVGAGHQETQYF
CDR3 DNA: TGCAGTGCTAGAGTAGGAGCGGGCCACCAAGAGACCCAGTACTTC

clone size: few
D gene: TRBD1
V gene: TRBV11-1
J gene: TRBJ1-1
CDR3 protein: CASSRRQGIGNTEAFF
CDR3 DNA: TGTGCCAGCAGCCGGCGACAGGGTATCGGGAACACTGAAGCTTTCTTT

clone size: many
D gene: NA
V gene: TRBV28
J gene: TRBJ2-3
CDR3 protein: CASGARTDTQYF
CDR3 DNA: TGTGCCAGCGGTGCGAGGACAGATACGCAGTATTTT

clone size: NA
D gene: TRBD2
V gene: TRBV11-1
J gene: TRBJ2-2
CDR3 protein: CASSARRGLNTGELFF
CDR3 DNA: TGTGCCAGCAGCGCCCGTAGGGGACTAAACACCGGGGAGCTGTTTTTT

clone size: many
D gene: NA
V gene: TRBV20-1
J gene: TRBJ1-6
CDR3 protein: CSGLTGGSYNSPLHF
CDR3 DNA: TGCAGTGGACTCACAGGAGGGTCCTATAATTCACCCCTCCACTTT

clone size: few
D gene: TRBD2
V gene: TRBV29-1
J gene: TRBJ2-3
CDR3 protein: CSVGGSPTKRGGLPDTQYF
CDR3 DNA: TGCAGCGTTGGAGGCTCCCCAACGAAGCGGGGGGGCCTCCCAGATACGCAGTATTTT

clone size: few
D gene: NA
V gene: TRBV27
J gene: TRBJ1-2
CDR3 protein: CASSFIRAPADGYTF
CDR3 DNA: TGTGCCAGCTCCTTTATCCGGGCCCCTGCGGATGGCTACACCTTC

clone size: NA
D gene: NA
V gene: TRBV4-1
J gene: TRBJ2-1
CDR3 protein: CASSQGREPIYNEQFF
CDR3 DNA: TGCGCCAGCAGCCAAGGCAGGGAGCCCATCTACAATGAGCAGTTCTTC

clone size: NA
D gene: NA
V gene: TRBV4-1
J gene: TRBJ2-3
CDR3 protein: CASSQEQGRADTQYF
CDR3 DNA: TGCGCCAGCAGCCAGGAACAGGGTCGGGCAGATACGCAGTATTTT

clone size: many
D gene: NA
V gene: TRBV7-3
J gene: TRBJ1-5
CDR3 protein: CASSISAGQPQHF
CDR3 DNA: TGTGCCAGCAGCATTTCGGCTGGCCAGCCCCAGCATTTT

clone size: few
D gene: NA
V gene: TRBV18
J gene: TRBJ1-3
CDR3 protein: CASSPEAQASGNTIYF
CDR3 DNA: TGTGCCAGCTCGCCTGAAGCTCAGGCTTCTGGAAACACCATATATTTT

clone size: many
D gene: NA
V gene: TRBV5-1
J gene: TRBJ1-1
CDR3 protein: CASSLSGRLNTEAFF
CDR3 DNA: TGCGCCAGCAGCTTGTCAGGCCGTTTGAACACTGAAGCTTTCTTT

clone size: many
D gene: NA
V gene: TRBV12-3/TRBV12-4
J gene: TRBJ1-2
CDR3 protein: CASRARGDGYTF
CDR3 DNA: TGTGCCAGCAGGGCTAGAGGCGATGGCTACACCTTC

clone size: many
D gene: NA
V gene: TRBV4-2
J gene: TRBJ1-5
CDR3 protein: CASSQGGADYQPQHF
CDR3 DNA: TGTGCCAGCAGCCAAGGAGGGGCAGATTATCAGCCCCAGCATTTT

clone size: many
D gene: TRBD2
V gene: TRBV7-6
J gene: TRBJ2-5
CDR3 protein: CASSLTSGGPAWYF
CDR3 DNA: TGTGCCAGCAGCTTAACTAGCGGGGGGCCCGCATGGTACTTC